Below are 16 T cell receptor beta chains sequenced from a single sample in a study of T cell clones after liver transplantation. Assay used: immunoSEQ multiplex PCR; TCRdb lists only in-frame clones, some missing. The repertoire includes around 71,000 clones, 75% to 90% of them detected once, and roughly 0.87% sits in the top ten. The sequenced sample was CD4+ T cells from blood, obtained 12 months after liver transplant. The source of these receptors is a human patient who received a liver transplant. Some T cells may be supplied by the graft donor.

V gene TRBV6-5 combines with J gene TRBJ1-4, with 8 nucleotides matching TRBD1. J was trimmed by 4 bases and V by 7 bases; bases with no gene match: 5. This CDR3 has 14 residues. From germline, CDR1 is MNHEY and CDR2 SVGAGI. CDR3 sequence: CASTPGQGNEKLFF. As DNA, the CDR3 is TGTGCCAGCACCCCTGGACAGGGTAATGAAAAACTGTTTTTT.

The V gene is TRBV6-6, the J gene TRBJ2-1; 8 bases align to TRBD2. The germline CDR1 and CDR2 sequences are MNHNY and SVGAGI (reference sequence). This CDR3 is 15 amino acids long. V was pared by 6 bases and J by 0 bases, with 4 bases of the junction left unmatched. The CDR3, as DNA: TGTGCCAGCAGGATAGCGGGAAGCTCCTACAATGAGCAGTTCTTC. It translates to CASRIAGSSYNEQFF.

The chain joins TRBV2 to TRBJ2-5; D is uncertain. This CDR3 is 14 amino acids long. V was trimmed by 3 bases and J by 5 bases, leaving 13 bases between them. The germline gives CDR1 SNHLY, CDR2 FYNNEI. The CDR3: CASSELVPGETQYF. The CDR3 DNA reads as TGTGCCAGCAGTGAGCTGGTCCCCGGGGAGACCCAGTACTTC.

This clone was detected once. The chain has TRBV6-1 and TRBJ1-4; D is possibly TRBD1 (6 bases). The CDR3 extends over 13 amino acids. Trimming removed 8 bases at V and 8 bases at J, with 15 bases between. CDR1 is MNHNS and CDR2 is SASEGT in the germline V gene. CDR3 region: CASGGRQEEKLFF. In nucleotides, the CDR3 is TGTGCCAGCGGGGGCAGACAAGAGGAAAAACTGTTTTTT.

The V and J genes are TRBV18 and TRBJ2-3, with D perhaps assigned TRBD1 or TRBD2 (5 bases each). The CDR3 length is 16 residues. The V and J ends lost 3 bases and 1 base respectively, with 14 bases between them. From germline, CDR1 is KGHSH and CDR2 LQKENI. The DNA of the CDR3 is TGTGCCAGCTCACCCCAGCGAGGGGTTGGCACAGATACGCAGTATTTT. This sequence encodes CASSPQRGVGTDTQYF.

The chain uses TRBV29-1 and TRBJ2-3; 10 positions match TRBD1. With 5 bases clipped from V and 9 bases from J, the junction kept 8 bases outside the gene matches. Per germline, CDR1 SQVTM and CDR2 ANQGSEA. The CDR3 is made up of 13 amino acids. The CDR3 sequence is CSVSPGTGDTQYF. CDR3 coding DNA: TGCAGCGTTTCTCCCGGGACAGGGGACACGCAGTATTTT.

The table lists this clone with a few counts. The CDR3 region has the DNA TGCAGCGGAAAGACTAGCGGGAGGGCGAGCTCCTACAATGAGCAGTTCTTC. Translating it yields CSGKTSGRASSYNEQFF. J is TRBJ2-1 and V is TRBV29-1, with 14 bases identical to TRBD2. Germline V gene data show CDR1 as SQVTM and CDR2 as ANQGSEA. The J segment lost 0 bases and the V segment lost 7 bases, leaving 8 bases of the junction unmatched. CDR3 length equals 17 residues.

V gene TRBV10-2 combines with J gene TRBJ1-2, with D possibly matching TRBD1 (5 bases). V was clipped by 2 bases and J by 4 bases, with 8 bases between them. The CDR3 has 13 residues. Germline assignment: CDR1 WSHSY and CDR2 SAAADI. Here the CDR3 reads CASSEDSIYGYTF. DNA for the CDR3: TGCGCCAGCAGTGAGGACAGTATCTATGGCTACACCTTC.

The chain employs TRBV11-3 and TRBJ2-7; the match to TRBD1 covers 9 bases. The germline gives CDR1 SGHNT, CDR2 YENEEA. The CDR3 is made up of 15 amino acids. J was trimmed by 2 bases and V by 6 bases; bases with no gene match: 8. The CDR3 reads CASSTGTGRAYEQYF. The CDR3 region has the DNA TGTGCCAGCAGTACCGGGACAGGGAGAGCCTACGAGCAGTACTTC.

V usage is TRBV18 and J usage is TRBJ2-7, with 7 bases matching TRBD1. Per the germline V gene, CDR1 is KGHSH and CDR2 is LQKENI. CDR3 length: 14 residues. Trimming at V came to 2 bases and at J to 2 bases, leaving 3 bases not matched to a gene. The CDR3 region has the DNA TGTGCCAGCTCACCAGAGACAGGGCCCTACGAGCAGTACTTC. This translates into CASSPETGPYEQYF.

The rearrangement joins TRBV6-6 to TRBJ1-4; the D is unclear. Germline CDR1 MNHNY, CDR2 SVGAGI (reference sequence). This CDR3 has 14 amino acids. Trimming took 6 bases from V and 1 from J, leaving 9 bases between them. Here the CDR3 reads CASREEGTNEKLFF. The DNA of the CDR3 is TGTGCCAGCAGAGAGGAGGGAACTAATGAAAAACTGTTTTTT.

The rearrangement links TRBV14 to TRBJ2-5; D gene uncertain. Between the trimmed V and J ends, which lost 3 bases and 0 bases, there was a span of 11 bases. Germline V lookup: CDR1 SGHDN, CDR2 FVKESK. This CDR3 has 15 residues. The CDR3 region is CASSQYPAYQETQYF. CDR3 bases: TGTGCCAGCAGCCAGTACCCGGCTTACCAAGAGACCCAGTACTTC.

The rearrangement uses TRBV7-2 and TRBJ2-7; the D is unclear. This CDR3 region has 14 residues. Germline CDR1 reads SGHTA; CDR2 reads FQGNSA. The ends were cut back, 2 bases at V and 0 bases at J, with 8 bases in the middle. The DNA for the CDR3 is TGTGCCAGCAGCTTAAGTCGAAACTCCTACGAGCAGTACTTC. It translates to CASSLSRNSYEQYF. Full variable domain (missing parts from reference TRBV7-2 and TRBJ2-7): GAGVSQSPSNKVTEKGKDVELRCDPISGHTALYWYRQSLGQGLEFLIYFQGNSAPDKSGLPSDRFSAERTGGSVSTLTIQRTQQEDSAVYLCASSLSRNSYEQYFGPGTRLTVT.

This chain uses TRBV2 with TRBJ2-7, with 10 positions matching TRBD2. The V gene's germline CDR1 is SNHLY and CDR2 FYNNEI. The V segment lost 7 bases and the J segment 0 bases; nucleotides outside the gene matches: 6. CDR3 length: 15 amino acids. DNA for the CDR3: TGTGCCAGCAATCTACTAGCGGGAAGCTCCTACGAGCAGTACTTC. It is translated as CASNLLAGSSYEQYF.

This clone showed up just once. This chain links TRBV28 with TRBJ1-4; D remains unclear. V was clipped by 2 bases and J by 5 bases, with 9 bases between them. The CDR3 is made up of 14 amino acids. The V gene's germline CDR1 is MDHEN and CDR2 SYDVKM. The CDR3 DNA is TGTGCCAGCAGTTTAGGAGTTACAAATGAAAAACTGTTTTTT. Protein sequence: CASSLGVTNEKLFF.

The rearrangement uses TRBV5-1 and TRBJ1-3; TRBD1 agrees at 7 bases. CDR3 length: 18 amino acids. Germline trimming cut 4 bases from V and 1 base from J; bases unmatched to any gene: 14. Germline V lookup: CDR1 SGHRS, CDR2 YFSETQ. The DNA of the CDR3 is TGCGCCAGCAGCCCCCAGCCCAGGGGGAGTGGGTCTGGAAACACCATATATTTT. This sequence encodes CASSPQPRGSGSGNTIYF. The whole variable domain, filled in from reference TRBV5-1 and TRBJ1-3, reads KAGVTQTPRYLIKTRGQQVTLSCSPISGHRSVSWYQQTPGQGLQFLFEYFSETQRNKGNFPGRFSGRQFSNSRSEMNVSTLELGDSALYLCASSPQPRGSGSGNTIYFGEGSWLTVV.